This TCR beta chain was obtained from a study of glioma-infiltrating T cells. The sample holds many counts of this clonotype. Antigen: not known. General study points: Gliomas, especially low-grade, showed above-expected tissue-blood divergence; non-neoplastic patients showed below.

Using RNA template, CDR3s of TCR alpha and beta were amplified with iRepertoire arm-PCR. Tissue mRNA or PBMC total RNA, 100-400 ng, went into one-step reverse transcription and amplification. From the multiplex PCR reads, TCRdb called clonotypes with MiXCR, one entry per CDR3 protein. The sample includes around 100,000 distinct CDR3 sequences, roughly 30% seen only once; the top ten take around 40%. CDR1 MNHNS and CDR2 SASEGT come from the germline V gene. This CDR3 comprises 16 residues. The V segment lost 6 bases and the J segment 1 base; nucleotides outside the gene matches: 8. The receptor was isolated from a human donor with low-grade glioma or glioblastoma, undergoing nonglioma brain surgery, or in good health (not recorded which). The chain carries TRBV6-1 and TRBJ1-4; TRBD1 matches at 7 bases. Source material: glioma tissue, nonneoplastic brain tissue, or PBMCs (not recorded which). CDR3 sequence (DNA): TGTGCCAGCAGCAGACAGGGCGGATTAACTAATGAAAAACTGTTTTTT. Its protein is CASSRQGGLTNEKLFF.